These 3 T cell receptor beta chains share one sample of origin, sequenced in a study of CXCR3-negative and CXCR3-positive naive CD8 T cells. Their antigen targets remain unknown. Findings and limits, study-wide: CXCR3-positive naive cells had more hydrophobic TRB CDR3s than CXCR3-negative naive cells.

The TRB libraries of cDNA were built by UMI-labeled 5' RACE. TCRdb re-called the 5' RACE reads; every CDR3 protein appears as one record, without DNA. This listing includes nearly 90,000 distinct CDR3 sequences. Sequencing was performed on naive CXCR3+ CD8+ T cells from blood. Subset of the sample: CD45RO-CCR7+CD27+CD95- naive CD8+ T cells expressing CXCR3 (TNR3+). Every receptor here comes from a human donor in good health. Some clones in this sample may be carry-over from other donors' samples.

This chain links TRBV20-1 with TRBJ2-1; the D gene TCRdb calls, TRBD2, cannot be checked with no DNA. The CDR3 is 13 residues long. CDR1 is DFQATT and CDR2 is SNEGSKA in the germline V gene (reference sequence). This CDR3 is CSATLGGLNEQFF.

The CDR3 sequence is CSAQTSGTVNNEQFF. The chain uses TRBV20-1 and TRBJ2-1; TCRdb lists TRBD1, though no DNA is available to test this call. Germline CDR1 is DFQATT and CDR2 is SNEGSKA (reference sequence). There are 15 residues in the CDR3.

The CDR3 sequence: CASSLQSLGWGNQPQHF. V usage is TRBV28 and J usage is TRBJ1-5. Germline assignment: CDR1 MDHEN and CDR2 SYDVKM. This CDR3 is built from 17 residues.